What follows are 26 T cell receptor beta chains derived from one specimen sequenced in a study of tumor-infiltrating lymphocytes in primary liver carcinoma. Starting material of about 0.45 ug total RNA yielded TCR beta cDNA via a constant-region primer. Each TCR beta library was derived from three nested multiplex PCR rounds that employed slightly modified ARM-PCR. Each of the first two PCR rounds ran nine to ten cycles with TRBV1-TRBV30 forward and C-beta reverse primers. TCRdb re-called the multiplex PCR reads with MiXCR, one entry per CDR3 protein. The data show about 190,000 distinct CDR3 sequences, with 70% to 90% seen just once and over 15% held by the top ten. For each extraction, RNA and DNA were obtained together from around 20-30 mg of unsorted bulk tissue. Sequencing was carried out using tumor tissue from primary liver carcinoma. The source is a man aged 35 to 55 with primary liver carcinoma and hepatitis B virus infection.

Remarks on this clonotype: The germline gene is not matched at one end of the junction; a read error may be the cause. The chain's CDR3 is CASSFGSVRTDTRYF. DNA of the CDR3: TGTGCCAGCAGTTTTGGGTCTGTCCGCACAGATACGCGGTATTTT. This chain links TRBV28 with TRBJ2-3, with unresolved D. There are 15 residues in the CDR3. The germline CDR1 and CDR2 sequences are MDHEN and SYDVKM.

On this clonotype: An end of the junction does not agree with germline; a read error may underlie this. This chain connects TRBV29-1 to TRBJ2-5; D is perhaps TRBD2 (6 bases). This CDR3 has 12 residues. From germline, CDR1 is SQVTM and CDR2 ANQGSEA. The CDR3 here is CSGMNSGETQCF. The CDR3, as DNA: TGTAGCGGTATGAACAGTGGAGAGACCCAGTGCTTC.

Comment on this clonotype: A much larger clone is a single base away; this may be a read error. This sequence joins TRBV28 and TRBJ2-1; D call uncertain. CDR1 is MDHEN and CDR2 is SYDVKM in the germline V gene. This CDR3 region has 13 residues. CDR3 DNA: TGTGCCAGCAGTCCCCGCAGTCGCGATGAGCGGTTCTTC. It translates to CASSPRSRDERFF.

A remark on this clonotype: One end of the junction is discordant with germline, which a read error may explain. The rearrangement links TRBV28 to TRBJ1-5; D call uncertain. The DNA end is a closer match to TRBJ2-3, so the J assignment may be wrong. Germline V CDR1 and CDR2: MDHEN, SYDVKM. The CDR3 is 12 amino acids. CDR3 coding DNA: TGTGGCAGCAGTTTCGGCGGTCAGCCCCAGTATTTT. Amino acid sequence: CGSSFGGQPQYF.

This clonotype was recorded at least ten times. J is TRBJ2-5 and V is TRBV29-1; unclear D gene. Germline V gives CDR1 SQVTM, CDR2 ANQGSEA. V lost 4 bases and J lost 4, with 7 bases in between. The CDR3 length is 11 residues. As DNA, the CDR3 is TGCAGCGTTGTATTGGGAGAGACCCAGTACTTC. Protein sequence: CSVVLGETQYF.

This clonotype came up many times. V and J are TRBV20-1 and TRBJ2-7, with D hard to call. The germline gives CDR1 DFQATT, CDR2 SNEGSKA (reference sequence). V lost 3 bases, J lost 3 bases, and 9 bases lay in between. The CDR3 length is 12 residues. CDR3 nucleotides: TGCAGTGCTAGTTCGCAGGACTACGAGCAGTACTTC. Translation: CSASSQDYEQYF.

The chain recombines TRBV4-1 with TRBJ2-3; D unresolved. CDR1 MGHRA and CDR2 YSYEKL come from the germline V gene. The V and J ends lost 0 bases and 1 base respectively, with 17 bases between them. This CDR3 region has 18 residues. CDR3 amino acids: CASSQDGSLVARTDTQYF. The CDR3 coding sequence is TGCGCCAGCAGCCAAGATGGCAGCTTGGTGGCTCGCACAGATACGCAGTATTTT.

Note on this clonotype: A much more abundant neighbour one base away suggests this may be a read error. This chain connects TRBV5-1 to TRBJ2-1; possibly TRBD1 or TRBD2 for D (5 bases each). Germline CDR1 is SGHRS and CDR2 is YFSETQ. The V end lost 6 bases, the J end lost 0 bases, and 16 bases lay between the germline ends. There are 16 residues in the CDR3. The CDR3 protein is CASISDGAVSYNEQFF. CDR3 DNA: TGCGCCAGCATTTCAGACGGGGCAGTCTCCTACAATGAGCAGTTCTTC. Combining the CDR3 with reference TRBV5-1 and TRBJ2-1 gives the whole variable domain KAGVTQTPRYLIKTRGQQVTLSCSPISGHRSVSWYQQTPGQGLQFLFEYFSETQRNKGNFPGRFSGRQFSNSRSEMNVSTLELGDSALYLCASISDGAVSYNEQFFGPGTRLTVL.

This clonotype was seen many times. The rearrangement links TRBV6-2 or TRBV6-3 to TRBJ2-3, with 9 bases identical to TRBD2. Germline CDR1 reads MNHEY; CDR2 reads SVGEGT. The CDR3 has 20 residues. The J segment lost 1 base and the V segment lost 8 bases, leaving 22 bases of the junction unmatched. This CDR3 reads CASLLGPSGNVPPGTDTQYF. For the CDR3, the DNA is TGTGCCAGCCTACTAGGCCCTAGCGGGAACGTCCCCCCTGGCACAGATACGCAGTATTTT.

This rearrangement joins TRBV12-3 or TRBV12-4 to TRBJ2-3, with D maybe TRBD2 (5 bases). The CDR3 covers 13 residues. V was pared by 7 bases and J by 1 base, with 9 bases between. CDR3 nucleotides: TGTGCCAGCAATACTAGTGGCACAGATACGCAGTATTTT. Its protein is CASNTSGTDTQYF.

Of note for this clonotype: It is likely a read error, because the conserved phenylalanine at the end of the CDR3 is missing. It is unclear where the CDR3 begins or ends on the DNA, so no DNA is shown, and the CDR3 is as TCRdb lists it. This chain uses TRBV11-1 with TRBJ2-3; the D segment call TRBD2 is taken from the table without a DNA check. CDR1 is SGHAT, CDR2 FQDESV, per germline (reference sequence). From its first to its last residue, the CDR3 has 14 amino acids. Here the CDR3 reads CASSPKGPFDTQYI.

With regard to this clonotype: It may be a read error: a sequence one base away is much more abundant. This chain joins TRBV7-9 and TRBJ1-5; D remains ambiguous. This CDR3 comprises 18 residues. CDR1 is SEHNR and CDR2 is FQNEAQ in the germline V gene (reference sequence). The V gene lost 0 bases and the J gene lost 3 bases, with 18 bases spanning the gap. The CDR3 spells CASSLALGQDYNNQPQHF. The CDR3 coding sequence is TGTGCCAGCAGCTTAGCCCTTGGGCAAGATTATAACAATCAGCCCCAGCATTTT.

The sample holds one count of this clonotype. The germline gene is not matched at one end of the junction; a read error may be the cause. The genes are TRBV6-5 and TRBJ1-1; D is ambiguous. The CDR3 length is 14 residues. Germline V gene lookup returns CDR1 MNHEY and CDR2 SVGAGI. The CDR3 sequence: CTSRPRSRDTEAFF. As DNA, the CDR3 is TGTACCAGCAGGCCGCGGAGTAGGGACACTGAAGCTTTCTTT.

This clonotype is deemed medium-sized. CDR3 in amino acids: CASSYNPSGSTGANVLTF. Here the CDR3 DNA reads TGTGCCAGCAGTTACAATCCTAGCGGGAGTACTGGGGCCAACGTCCTGACTTTC. This chain links TRBV6-5 with TRBJ2-6, with 10 bases matching TRBD2. Germline V gene data show CDR1 as MNHEY and CDR2 as SVGAGI. V shed 2 bases and J 2 bases; nucleotides not matched to a gene: 6. This CDR3 spans 18 amino acids.

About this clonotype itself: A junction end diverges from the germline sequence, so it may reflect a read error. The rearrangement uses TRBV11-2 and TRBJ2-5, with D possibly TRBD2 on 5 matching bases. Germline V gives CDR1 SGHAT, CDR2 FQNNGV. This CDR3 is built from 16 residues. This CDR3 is CASSLELVGNQEPQYF. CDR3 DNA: TGTGCCAGCAGCTTAGAACTAGTGGGAAACCAAGAGCCCCAGTACTTC.

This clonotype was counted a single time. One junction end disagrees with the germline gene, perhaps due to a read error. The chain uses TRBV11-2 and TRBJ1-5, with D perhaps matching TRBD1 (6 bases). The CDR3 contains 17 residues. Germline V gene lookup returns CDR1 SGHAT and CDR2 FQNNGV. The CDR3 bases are TGTGCTAGCAGCTTAGTAGCGGCAACAGGGAGCAATCAGCCCCAGCATTTT. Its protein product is CASSLVAATGSNQPQHF.

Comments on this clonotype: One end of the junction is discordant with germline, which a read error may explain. In nucleotides, the CDR3 is TGTGCCAGCACCTTAGGGATCAGCAACAATGAGCAGTACTTC. Its translation: CASTLGISNNEQYF. This chain joins TRBV11-3 and TRBJ2-4; D gene unclear. The CDR3 loop spans 14 amino acids. Germline V gene data show CDR1 as SGHNT and CDR2 as YENEEA.

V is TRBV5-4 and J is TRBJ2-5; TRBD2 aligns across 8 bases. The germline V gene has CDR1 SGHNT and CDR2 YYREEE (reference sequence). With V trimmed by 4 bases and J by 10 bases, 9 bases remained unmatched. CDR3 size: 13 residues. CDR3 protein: CASSLTSVKIQYF. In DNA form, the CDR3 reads TGTGCCAGCAGCCTGACTAGCGTAAAGATCCAGTACTTC.

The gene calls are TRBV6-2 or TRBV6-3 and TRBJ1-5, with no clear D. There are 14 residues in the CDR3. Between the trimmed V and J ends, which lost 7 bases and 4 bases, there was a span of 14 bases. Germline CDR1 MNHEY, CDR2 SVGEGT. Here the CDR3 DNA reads TGTGCCAGCACTTCTCCAGGTGTTAATCAGCCCCAGCATTTT. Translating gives CASTSPGVNQPQHF.

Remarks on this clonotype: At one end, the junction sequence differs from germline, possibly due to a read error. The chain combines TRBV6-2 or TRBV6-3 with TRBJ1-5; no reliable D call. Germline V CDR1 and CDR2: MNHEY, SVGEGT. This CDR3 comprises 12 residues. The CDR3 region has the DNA TGTGCCAGCAACCTTACCGATCATCCCCAGCATTTT. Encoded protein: CASNLTDHPQHF.

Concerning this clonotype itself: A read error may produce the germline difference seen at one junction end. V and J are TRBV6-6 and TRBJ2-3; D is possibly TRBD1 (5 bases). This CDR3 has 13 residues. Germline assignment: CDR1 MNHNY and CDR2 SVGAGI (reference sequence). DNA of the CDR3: TGTGCTAGCAGTCCCAGGGACACAGATACGCAGTATTTT. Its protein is CASSPRDTDTQYF.

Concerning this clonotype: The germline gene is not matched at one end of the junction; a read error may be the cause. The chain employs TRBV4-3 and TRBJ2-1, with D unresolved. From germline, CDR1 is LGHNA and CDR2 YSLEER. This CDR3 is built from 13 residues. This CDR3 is CASSQEGWYEQLF. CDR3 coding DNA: TGCGCCAGCAGCCAAGAGGGATGGTATGAGCAGCTCTTC.

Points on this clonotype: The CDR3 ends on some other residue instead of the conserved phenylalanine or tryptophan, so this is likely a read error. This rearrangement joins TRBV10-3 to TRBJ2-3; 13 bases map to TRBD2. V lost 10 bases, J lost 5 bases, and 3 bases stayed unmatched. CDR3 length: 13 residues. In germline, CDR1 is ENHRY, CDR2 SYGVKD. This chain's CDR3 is CATGLAGEDTQYL. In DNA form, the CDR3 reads TGTGCCACTGGACTAGCGGGAGAAGATACGCAGTATTTG.

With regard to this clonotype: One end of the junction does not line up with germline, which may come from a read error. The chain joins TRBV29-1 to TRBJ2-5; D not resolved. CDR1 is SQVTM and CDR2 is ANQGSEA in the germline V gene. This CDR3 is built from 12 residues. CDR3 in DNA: TGCAGCGTTATGGTGCGTTCAGAGACCCAGTATTTC. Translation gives CSVMVRSETQYF.

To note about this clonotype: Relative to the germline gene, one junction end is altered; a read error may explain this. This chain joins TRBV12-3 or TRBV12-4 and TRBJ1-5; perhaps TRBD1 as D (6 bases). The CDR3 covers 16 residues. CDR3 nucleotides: TGTGCCAACAGTACAACTCCGGGACATGGCAATCAGCCCCAGCATTTT. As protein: CANSTTPGHGNQPQHF.

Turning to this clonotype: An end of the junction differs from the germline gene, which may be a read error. The chain's CDR3 is CACSLDGRPNGKQFF. In DNA, the CDR3 is TGCGCCTGCAGCTTGGATGGCCGACCGAATGGAAAACAGTTTTTT. The chain combines TRBV5-1 with TRBJ1-4; D call uncertain. The CDR3 spans 15 residues. In germline, CDR1 is SGHRS, CDR2 YFSETQ.